These T cell receptor beta chains were read from a single sample in a study of blood T cell repertoires in COVID-19. TCRdb's table, derived via immunoSEQ multiplex PCR, lists solely in-frame clones and lacks some. The sample shows around 270,000 clones, 80% to 90% of them seen only once. Material for sequencing was peripheral blood. The source of these receptors is a man under 40 with active or convalescent COVID-19. Each CDR3 is given without its conserved first and last residue. Each record gives: D gene, V gene, J gene, CDR3 protein. The D gene is left open where the match is weak.

D: TRBD1
V: TRBV18
J: TRBJ2-7
CDR3: ASSPSGTGGYEQY

D: TRBD1
V: TRBV2
J: TRBJ2-5
CDR3: ASSEAGGYQETQY

D: .
V: TRBV3-1/TRBV3-2
J: TRBJ2-3
CDR3: ASSRGGGYTDTQY

D: .
V: TRBV21-1
J: TRBJ1-4
CDR3: ASSKLYLHTGVGRKLF

D: .
V: TRBV19
J: TRBJ2-7
CDR3: VPRGLLGGEQY

D: .
V: TRBV15
J: TRBJ2-1
CDR3: ATSNQGNEQF

D: TRBD2
V: TRBV7-8
J: TRBJ2-1
CDR3: ASSPSSGGYNEQF

D: .
V: TRBV7-8
J: TRBJ2-1
CDR3: ASSLVLASNNEQF

D: TRBD2
V: TRBV9
J: TRBJ2-1
CDR3: ASSVVPSGGYNEQF

D: TRBD2
V: TRBV9
J: TRBJ2-3
CDR3: ASSVSQAGGRKTDTQY

D: TRBD2
V: TRBV19
J: TRBJ2-1
CDR3: ASSIISGGASPLYNEQF

D: TRBD2
V: TRBV5-6
J: TRBJ2-3
CDR3: ASSLGLARTDTQY

D: .
V: TRBV6-5
J: TRBJ2-3
CDR3: ASTPFPIPDTQY

D: TRBD1
V: TRBV19
J: TRBJ1-2
CDR3: ASSQEDRPGYGYT

D: TRBD2
V: TRBV18
J: TRBJ2-1
CDR3: ASSPPSGGEDVEQF

D: TRBD2
V: TRBV7-8
J: TRBJ2-1
CDR3: ASSLAQFAGGPDNEQF

D: .
V: TRBV16
J: TRBJ1-5
CDR3: ASSQGRGQH

D: .
V: TRBV2
J: TRBJ1-6
CDR3: ASGEPTGSSPLH

D: .
V: TRBV2
J: TRBJ2-5
CDR3: ASSGDRGETQY

D: .
V: TRBV7-9
J: TRBJ1-1
CDR3: ASSPRGRNTEAF

D: .
V: TRBV5-1
J: TRBJ1-2
CDR3: ASSLEPQSYT

D: .
V: TRBV4-1
J: TRBJ1-3
CDR3: ASSREQTRGAGNTIY

D: .
V: TRBV5-6
J: TRBJ2-5
CDR3: ASSLPVGETQY

D: TRBD2
V: TRBV9
J: TRBJ2-3
CDR3: ASSVVGSGGYTDTQY

D: .
V: TRBV15
J: TRBJ1-1
CDR3: ATSTDVGDTEAF

D: .
V: TRBV3-1/TRBV3-2
J: TRBJ1-4
CDR3: ASSQGRSLSNLF

D: .
V: TRBV10-3
J: TRBJ2-7
CDR3: AISVMDQGRYEQY

D: .
V: TRBV19
J: TRBJ1-3
CDR3: ASKSTDSGNTIY

D: TRBD1
V: TRBV5-4
J: TRBJ2-7
CDR3: ASSLTGTGGSYEQY

D: .
V: TRBV15
J: TRBJ1-2
CDR3: ATSRGEDYGYT

D: .
V: TRBV5-1
J: TRBJ2-2
CDR3: ASSFTSNTGELF

D: TRBD1
V: TRBV18
J: TRBJ2-6
CDR3: ASSPGQGAYGANVLT

D: .
V: TRBV9
J: TRBJ2-1
CDR3: ASSSHPGEEYNEQF

D: .
V: TRBV19
J: TRBJ2-1
CDR3: ASSTGYNEQF

D: TRBD1
V: TRBV6-5
J: TRBJ1-2
CDR3: ASRDPGQGVYT

D: .
V: TRBV4-3
J: TRBJ2-2
CDR3: ASSQDTGGELF

D: .
V: TRBV12-3/TRBV12-4
J: TRBJ1-2
CDR3: ASSLYRGDGYT

D: TRBD1
V: TRBV7-8
J: TRBJ2-7
CDR3: ASSSHRQGNSYEQY

D: .
V: TRBV21-1
J: TRBJ2-1
CDR3: ASEAGQGNNEQF

D: TRBD2
V: TRBV6-4
J: TRBJ2-3
CDR3: ASSPTSGASDTQY

D: TRBD1
V: TRBV2
J: TRBJ2-1
CDR3: ASSEGTGIYNEQF

D: TRBD2
V: TRBV19
J: TRBJ2-2
CDR3: ASSTGLAGRPGELF

D: TRBD1
V: TRBV12-5
J: TRBJ1-1
CDR3: ASGEGQGPSEAF

D: TRBD2
V: TRBV7-9
J: TRBJ2-3
CDR3: ASSSTDGLAGGPHTQY

D: TRBD1
V: TRBV4-3
J: TRBJ1-6
CDR3: ASSPGQGATPLH

D: .
V: TRBV6-6
J: TRBJ1-1
CDR3: ASSYARRQANTEAF

D: .
V: TRBV18
J: TRBJ1-5
CDR3: ASSPLGGGQPQH

D: TRBD1
V: TRBV2
J: TRBJ2-1
CDR3: ASSGQGAGSYNEQF

D: TRBD1
V: TRBV19
J: TRBJ1-1
CDR3: ASSTQGRNTEAF

D: TRBD1
V: TRBV4-2
J: TRBJ1-2
CDR3: ASSQSGQGELGGYT

D: .
V: TRBV7-2
J: TRBJ2-3
CDR3: ASSLGAAGMTDTQY

D: .
V: TRBV10-3
J: TRBJ1-3
CDR3: AIRDQGSWGNTIY

D: .
V: TRBV3-1/TRBV3-2
J: TRBJ2-2
CDR3: ASSQGSLSAGELF